The 10 T cell receptor beta chains below were found in one sample sequenced in a study of Graves' ophthalmopathy and Graves' hyperthyroidism. RNA transcripts provided the template for amplifying TCR beta CDR3 regions. The first-round RT-PCR employed HTBI primers together with the Qiagen OneStep RT-PCR kit. A multiplex PCR was then performed as the second round. TCRdb independently ran MiXCR on the multiplex PCR reads; one entry per CDR3 protein. Seen here are about 500,000 distinct CDR3 sequences, around an eighth observed once, and the top ten hold more than 8.5%. The material sequenced was blood. The source of these receptors is a woman in her thirties with Graves' ophthalmopathy.

A few counts support this clonotype. The genes are TRBV12-5 and TRBJ1-2; D uncertain. Trimming cost V 0 bases and J 2 bases, with 31 bases left between them. The CDR3 sequence is 22 residues long. The V gene's germline CDR1 is LGHNT and CDR2 FRNRAP. The CDR3 sequence is CASGLVPLGGVLTRSINYGYTF. The CDR3 DNA reads as TGTGCTAGTGGTTTGGTACCACTGGGCGGGGTCCTAACTAGATCCATCAACTATGGCTACACCTTC.

This clonotype has ten or more counts. This chain connects TRBV15 to TRBJ2-7, with D unclear. The CDR3 consists of 13 residues. Germline V CDR1 and CDR2: LNHNV, YYDKDF (reference sequence). With 5 bases removed from V and 1 base from J, the gap between germline ends came to 9 bases. Here the CDR3 reads CATSLGISYEQYF. CDR3 nucleotide sequence: TGTGCCACCAGCTTGGGAATTTCCTACGAGCAGTACTTC.

This clonotype came up many times. The CDR3 bases are TGTGCCAGCAGTTTAGTCGGAGGGGCTAAGAATCAGCCCCAGCATTTT. Its protein product is CASSLVGGAKNQPQHF. The chain employs TRBV27 and TRBJ1-5; tentatively, D is TRBD1 (5 bases). Between the trimmed V and J ends, which lost 2 bases and 4 bases, there was a span of 15 bases. CDR3 size: 16 residues. The germline CDR1 and CDR2 sequences are MNHEY and SMNVEV (reference sequence).

This clonotype was picked up many times. The chain links TRBV28 to TRBJ1-3; weak D call: TRBD1 (5 bases). The CDR3 is made up of 14 amino acids. Germline V CDR1 and CDR2: MDHEN, SYDVKM. Between the trimmed V and J ends, which lost 5 bases and 3 bases, there was a span of 11 bases. CDR3 sequence reads: CASSGRDVGNTIYF. The CDR3 DNA follows: TGTGCCAGCAGTGGCAGGGATGTTGGAAACACCATATATTTT.

A word on this clonotype: A much larger clone lies one base from this, so it may be a read error. This chain uses TRBV7-9 with TRBJ2-4, with unresolved D. CDR1 and CDR2 from the germline V gene are SEHNR and FQNEAQ (reference sequence). V was clipped by 1 base and J by 14 bases, with 15 bases between them. The CDR3 runs to 13 residues. In DNA, the CDR3 is TGTGCCAGCAGCTTAGAGGGAAGGTACGAGAAGTACTTC. This gives the protein CASSLEGRYEKYF. The full variable domain, in which reference TRBV7-9 and TRBJ2-4 provide the parts outside the CDR3, is DTGVSQNPRHKITKRGQNVTFRCDPISEHNRLYWYRQTLGQGPEFLTYFQNEAQLEKSRLLSDRFSAERPKGSFSTLEIQRTEQGDSAMYLCASSLEGRYEKYFGAGTRLSVL.

This clonotype was seen only a few times. Germline and junction disagree at one end, which may indicate a read error. This sequence joins TRBV28 and TRBJ2-7, with D possibly matching TRBD2 (6 bases). In germline, CDR1 is MDHEN, CDR2 SYDVKM. This CDR3 has 15 residues. This CDR3 is CVSTPSPGTSYEQYF. The CDR3 nucleotides read TGTGTCAGCACCCCTTCGCCAGGGACTTCCTACGAGCAGTACTTC.

V gene TRBV20-1 combines with J gene TRBJ2-2; TRBD2 aligns across 7 bases. There are 15 residues in the CDR3. With 6 bases clipped from V and 0 bases from J, the junction kept 7 bases outside the gene matches. The germline V gene has CDR1 DFQATT and CDR2 SNEGSKA (reference sequence). CDR3 DNA: TGCAGTGCCGCCTCTAGCGGACCGAACACCGGGGAGCTGTTTTTT. Encoded protein: CSAASSGPNTGELFF.

Ten or more counts support this clonotype. The V gene is TRBV11-2, the J gene TRBJ2-7; D is perhaps TRBD2 (5 bases). V was cut by 5 bases and J by 5 bases, with 13 bases left in between. The CDR3 has 13 residues. CDR1 is SGHAT and CDR2 is FQNNGV in the germline V gene. CDR3 residues: CASSRRGLDEQYF. CDR3 DNA: TGTGCCAGCAGCCGCCGAGGACTCGACGAGCAGTACTTC.

This clonotype was counted many times. The gene calls are TRBV6-2 or TRBV6-3 and TRBJ2-7; D gene ambiguous. Germline V lookup: CDR1 MNHEY, CDR2 SVGEGT. The V end lost 2 bases, the J end lost 1 base, and 6 bases lay between the germline ends. This CDR3 has 13 amino acids. CDR3 bases: TGTGCCAGCAGTTACGGGCAATCCTACGAGCAGTACTTC. Its protein product is CASSYGQSYEQYF.

The table lists this clonotype with many counts. The chain recombines TRBV25-1 with TRBJ1-2, with a tentative D call TRBD1 (6 bases). V was clipped by 1 base and J by 6 bases, with 12 bases between them. There are 14 residues in the CDR3. CDR1 and CDR2 from the germline V gene are MGHDK and SYGVNS. Here the CDR3 reads CASSELGSGDGYTF. In DNA form, the CDR3 reads TGTGCCAGCAGTGAATTAGGGTCAGGGGATGGCTACACCTTC.